These 13 T cell receptor beta chains were all obtained from the same sample, sequenced in a study of post-analysis software for immune sequencing data. Whole-study results and caveats: Patients showed TRBV5-6, TRBV5-1 and TRBV20-1 among four to six TRBV segments more frequent than in controls.

Built from TCR beta cDNA, the libraries had unique molecular identifiers in them. TCRdb redid the calling of the PCR reads with MiXCR, one entry per CDR3 protein. Here the sample spans 650,000 to 850,000 distinct CDR3 sequences, roughly 50% being singletons. No antigen is known for these receptors. Sequencing was done on a sample of blood. The receptor set was obtained from a girl aged 5-17 years with multiple sclerosis.

The V call is TRBV11-2, the J call TRBJ2-3, with a weak D call TRBD1 (5 bases). This CDR3 has 15 residues. Germline V gene sequence: CDR1 SGHAT, CDR2 FQNNGV. V lost 5 bases and J 4 bases, leaving 16 bases between the germline ends. The CDR3 loop reads CASSAEQGPPDTQYF. DNA of the CDR3: TGTGCCAGCAGCGCTGAGCAGGGTCCCCCAGATACGCAGTATTTT.

This rearrangement joins TRBV29-1 to TRBJ1-2; 7 bases fit TRBD1. V trimming: 6 bases; J trimming: 8 bases; junction bases outside the gene matches: 9. CDR3 length: 12 residues. Germline CDR1 reads SQVTM; CDR2 reads ANQGSEA. CDR3 sequence: CSVDRDTRGYTF. CDR3 DNA: TGCAGCGTCGACAGGGATACAAGGGGCTACACCTTC. The variable domain in full, completed from reference TRBV29-1 and TRBJ1-2, reads SAVISQKPSRDICQRGTSLTIQCQVDSQVTMMFWYRQQPGQSLTLIATANQGSEATYESGFVIDKFPISRPNLTFSTLTVSNMSPEDSSIYLCSVDRDTRGYTFGSGTRLTVV.

The chain combines TRBV5-5 with TRBJ1-5, with D unclear. Trimming pared 9 bases from V and 3 bases from J, leaving 10 bases between. The germline V gene has CDR1 SGHKS and CDR2 YYEKEE (reference sequence). The CDR3 totals 12 residues. Here the CDR3 reads CATSVYNQPQHF. CDR3 DNA sequence: TGTGCCACTTCAGTGTACAATCAGCCCCAGCATTTT.

The chain combines TRBV20-1 with TRBJ2-5, with D possibly being TRBD2 (7 bases). V dropped 2 bases and J dropped 4 bases, with 20 bases sitting between them. Germline CDR1 and CDR2: DFQATT and SNEGSKA (reference sequence). This CDR3 has 16 amino acids. The CDR3 nucleotides are TGCAGTGCTAGACCCTTCGGGGGGCCCCAGTTAGAGACCCAGTACTTC. Residues: CSARPFGGPQLETQYF.

This clonotype is a singleton in its sample. V usage is TRBV2 and J usage is TRBJ1-1; no clear D gene. Trimming left V 2 bases short and J 0 bases short, with 10 bases between. CDR3 length: 15 amino acids. CDR1 and CDR2 from the germline V gene are SNHLY and FYNNEI. DNA of the CDR3: TGTGCCAGCAGTGAATTGAACAGCATGAACACTGAAGCTTTCTTT. Residues: CASSELNSMNTEAFF.

The V call is TRBV9, the J call TRBJ2-3, with 8 bases matching TRBD1. In germline, CDR1 is SGDLS, CDR2 YYNGEE. The ends lost 0 bases at V and 3 bases at J; junction bases unmatched: 3. The CDR3 sequence is 15 residues long. Here the CDR3 DNA reads TGTGCCAGCAGCGTAGATCAGGGGGCGACAGATACGCAGTATTTT. Protein product: CASSVDQGATDTQYF.

The chain couples TRBV12-3 or TRBV12-4 to TRBJ1-5, with D unresolved. V was pared by 9 bases and J by 3 bases, with 9 bases between. The CDR3 extends over 12 amino acids. The CDR3 loop is CASSELNQPQHF. CDR3 coding DNA: TGTGCCAGTTCGGAGCTCAATCAGCCCCAGCATTTT.

This clonotype was counted a few times. The rearrangement joins TRBV6-5 to TRBJ1-2; 9 bases map to TRBD1. Germline V gene lookup returns CDR1 MNHEY and CDR2 SVGAGI. J lost 6 bases, V lost 7 bases, and 9 bases had no gene match. The CDR3 covers 14 residues. In nucleotides, the CDR3 is TGTGCCAGCACCGGACAGGGGCCCCTCGATGGCTACACCTTC. This sequence encodes CASTGQGPLDGYTF.

The chain carries TRBV29-1 and TRBJ1-2; a weak D match, TRBD1 (6 bases). Between the trimmed V and J ends, which lost 7 bases and 3 bases, there was a span of 15 bases. Germline CDR1 reads SQVTM; CDR2 reads ANQGSEA. CDR3 size: 13 residues. The CDR3 sequence: CSDLQGSYYGYTF. The CDR3 nucleotides read TGCAGCGACCTACAGGGATCCTACTATGGCTACACCTTC.

In its sample, this clonotype was seen many times. The chain couples TRBV6-4 to TRBJ2-7; possible D gene TRBD2, 6 bases. Trimming shortened V by 5 bases and J by 5 bases, and 19 bases separated the two germline ends. Germline loops: CDR1 MRHNA, CDR2 SNTAGT. The CDR3 covers 15 residues. In nucleotides, the CDR3 is TGTGCCAGCAGTCCCAACCCGGGACTCAACAACGAGCAGTACTTC. Its protein product is CASSPNPGLNNEQYF.

This sequence joins TRBV18 and TRBJ1-2; 8 nucleotides align to TRBD1. The CDR3 is made up of 16 amino acids. The trim removed 3 bases at V and 1 base at J, leaving 7 bases unmatched. Germline CDR1 reads KGHSH; CDR2 reads LQKENI. CDR3 loop: CASSPGQVILNYGYTF. CDR3 coding DNA: TGTGCCAGCTCACCGGGACAGGTGATTCTTAACTATGGCTACACCTTC.

This clonotype was seen a handful of times. The J gene is TRBJ2-3, the V gene TRBV7-9; the D gene is possibly TRBD1 (7 bases). This CDR3 is built from 13 residues. V was clipped by 7 bases and J by 6 bases, with 14 bases between them. Germline V gene sequence: CDR1 SEHNR, CDR2 FQNEAQ (reference sequence). CDR3 DNA: TGTGCCAGCAAGGAGGGGGCAGGGGATACGCAGTATTTT. Its translation: CASKEGAGDTQYF.

This sequence joins TRBV7-9 and TRBJ2-7, with 7 nucleotides matching TRBD1. Germline trimming cut 5 bases from V and 2 bases from J; bases unmatched to any gene: 9. Germline CDR1 and CDR2: SEHNR and FQNEAQ (reference sequence). This CDR3 spans 15 amino acids. DNA for the CDR3: TGTGCCAGCAGCCACCCAGGGGGTCCGACCTACGAGCAGTACTTC. Its protein is CASSHPGGPTYEQYF.